The sequence of this T cell receptor (beta chain) was determined in a study of cytomegalovirus exposure and HLA in healthy donors. An approximately 130-subject validation cohort, separate from the approximately 670-subject first cohort, supplied the donors. The CDR3 is 13 residues long. Per the germline V gene, CDR1 is SNHLY and CDR2 is FYNNEI. Trimming took 4 bases from V and 5 from J, leaving 11 bases between them. TCRdb's table, derived via immunoSEQ multiplex PCR, lists solely in-frame clones and lacks some. The sample lists about 250,000 clones; 80% to 90% were seen once. The origin of this receptor is a man aged 18 to 30 in good health and CMV-seronegative. J is TRBJ2-5 and V is TRBV2; D uncertain. Sequencing used PBMCs. The CDR3 protein is CASSGSADETQYF. The CDR3 DNA sequence: TGTGCCAGCAGTGGAAGCGCAGATGAGACCCAGTACTTC. The full variable domain, rest sourced from reference TRBV2 and TRBJ2-5, is EPEVTQTPSHQVTQMGQEVILRCVPISNHLYFYWYRQILGQKVEFLVSFYNNEISEKSEIFDDQFSVERPDGSNFTLKIRSTKLEDSAMYFCASSGSADETQYFGPGTRLLVL.